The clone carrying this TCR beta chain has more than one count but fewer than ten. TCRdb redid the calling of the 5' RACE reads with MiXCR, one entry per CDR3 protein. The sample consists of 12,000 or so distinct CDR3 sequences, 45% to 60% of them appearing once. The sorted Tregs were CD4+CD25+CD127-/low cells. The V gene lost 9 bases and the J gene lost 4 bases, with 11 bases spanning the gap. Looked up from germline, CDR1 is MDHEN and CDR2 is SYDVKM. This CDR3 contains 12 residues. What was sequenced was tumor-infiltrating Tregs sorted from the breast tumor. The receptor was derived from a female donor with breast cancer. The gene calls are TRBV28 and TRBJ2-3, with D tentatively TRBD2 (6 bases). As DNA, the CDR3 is TGTGCCAGTACGGGAGCCCCAGATACGCAGTATTTT. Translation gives CASTGAPDTQYF.